This T cell receptor (beta chain) was observed in a study of blood T cell repertoires in COVID-19. Whole-study context: Sites across the United States, Italy and Spain contributed samples from acute and convalescent COVID-19. PBMCs, B-cell-depleted T cells, or T cells provided the cDNA or gDNA that made up the material.

Using immunoSEQ multiplex PCR, the repertoire was profiled, and TCRdb retains in-frame clones only, with some absent. The profile shows 300,000 to 450,000 clones, 85% to 90% of them singletons. V was pared by 4 bases and J by 3 bases, with 6 bases between. Germline V lookup: CDR1 LNHDA, CDR2 SQIVND (reference sequence). CDR3 length equals 13 residues. The sequencing sample was made of PBMCs or T cells enriched from blood (not recorded which). The sequence was obtained from a woman aged 18-29 years who had recovered from COVID-19. The chain carries TRBV19 and TRBJ2-2; D gene ambiguous. The CDR3 sequence is CASSTRHTGELFF. CDR3 sequence (DNA): TGTGCCAGTAGTACCAGGCACACCGGGGAGCTGTTTTTT.